This T cell receptor beta chain stems from a study of blood T cell repertoires in COVID-19. Study as a whole: The United States, Italy and Spain provided the acute and convalescent COVID-19 samples. T cells, B-cell-depleted T cells, or PBMCs provided the cDNA or gDNA that served as material.

This clone occurred once. Trimming left V 8 bases short and J 5 bases short, with 12 bases between. Per germline, CDR1 MNHEY and CDR2 SVGAGI. The CDR3 runs 12 residues. Per the study methods: Estimates of nucleated cell counts were drawn from the amplification of reference gene primers. Clones were sequenced by immunoSEQ multiplex PCR, and TCRdb holds only the in-frame ones, with some missing. The V and J calls and clone size come from that table; D and trimming were worked out from the DNA. The sample carries 100,000 to 150,000 clones, 88% recorded once. The sequence was collected from a man between 45 and 60 years old with acute or convalescent COVID-19. This chain links TRBV6-5 with TRBJ1-1; D call uncertain. Input material: peripheral blood. The CDR3 region has the DNA TGTGCCAGCCGGGGTTTAAGGACTGAAGCTTTCTTT. Translated: CASRGLRTEAFF.